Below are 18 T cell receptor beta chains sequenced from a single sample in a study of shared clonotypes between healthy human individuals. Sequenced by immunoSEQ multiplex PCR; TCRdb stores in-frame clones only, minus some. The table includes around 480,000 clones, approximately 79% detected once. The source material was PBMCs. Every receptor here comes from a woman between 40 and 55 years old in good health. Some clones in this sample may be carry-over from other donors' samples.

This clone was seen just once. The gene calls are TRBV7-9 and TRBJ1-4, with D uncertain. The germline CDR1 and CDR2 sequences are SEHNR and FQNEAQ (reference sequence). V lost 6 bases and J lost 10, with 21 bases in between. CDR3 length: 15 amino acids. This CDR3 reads CASRSRGNRGRKLFF. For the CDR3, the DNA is TGTGCCAGCAGATCCCGTGGGAACCGAGGGAGAAAACTGTTTTTT.

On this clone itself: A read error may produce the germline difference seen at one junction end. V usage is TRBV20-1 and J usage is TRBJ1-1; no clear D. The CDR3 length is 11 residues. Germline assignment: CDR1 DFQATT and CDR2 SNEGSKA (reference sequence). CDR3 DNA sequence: TGCAGGGCTACAGAGAACACTGAAGCTTTCTTT. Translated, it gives CRATENTEAFF.

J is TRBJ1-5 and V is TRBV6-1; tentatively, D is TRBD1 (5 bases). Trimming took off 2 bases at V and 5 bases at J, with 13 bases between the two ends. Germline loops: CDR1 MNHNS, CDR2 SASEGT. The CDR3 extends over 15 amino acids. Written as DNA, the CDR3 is TGTGCCAGCAGTGAACATGGGGCGACGTATCAGCCCCAGCATTTT. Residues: CASSEHGATYQPQHF.

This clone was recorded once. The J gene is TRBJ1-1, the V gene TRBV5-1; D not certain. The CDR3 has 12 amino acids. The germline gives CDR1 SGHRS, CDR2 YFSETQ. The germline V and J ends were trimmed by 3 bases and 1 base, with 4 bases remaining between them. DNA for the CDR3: TGCGCCAGCAGCTACGGGAACACTGAAGCTTTCTTT. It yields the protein CASSYGNTEAFF.

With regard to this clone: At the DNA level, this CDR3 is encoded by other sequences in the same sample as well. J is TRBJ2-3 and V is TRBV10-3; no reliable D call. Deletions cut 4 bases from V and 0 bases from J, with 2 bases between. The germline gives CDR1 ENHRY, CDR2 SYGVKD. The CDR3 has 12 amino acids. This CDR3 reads CAISGSTDTQYF. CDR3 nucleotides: TGTGCCATCAGTGGGAGCACAGATACGCAGTATTTT.

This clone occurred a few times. The CDR3 region has the DNA TGTGCCAGCAGTTACTCGCATCTTGATGAGCAGTTCTTC. Its translation is CASSYSHLDEQFF. The rearrangement links TRBV6-5 to TRBJ2-1; D is uncertain. This CDR3 comprises 13 residues. Germline values: CDR1 MNHEY, CDR2 SVGAGI. Trimming took off 0 bases at V and 8 bases at J, with 8 bases between the two ends.

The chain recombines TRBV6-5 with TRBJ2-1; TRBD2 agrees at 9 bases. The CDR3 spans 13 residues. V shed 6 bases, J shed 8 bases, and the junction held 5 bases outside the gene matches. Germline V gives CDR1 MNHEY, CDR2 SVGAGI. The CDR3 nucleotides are TGTGCCAGCAGAGGGACTAGCCAACATGAGCAGTTCTTC. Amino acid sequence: CASRGTSQHEQFF.

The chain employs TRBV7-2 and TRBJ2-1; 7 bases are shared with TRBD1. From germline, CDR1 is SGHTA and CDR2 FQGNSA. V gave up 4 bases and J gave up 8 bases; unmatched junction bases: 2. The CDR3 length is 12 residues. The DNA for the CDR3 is TGTGCCAGCAGCTCGGACAGGCATGAGCAGTTCTTC. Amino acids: CASSSDRHEQFF.

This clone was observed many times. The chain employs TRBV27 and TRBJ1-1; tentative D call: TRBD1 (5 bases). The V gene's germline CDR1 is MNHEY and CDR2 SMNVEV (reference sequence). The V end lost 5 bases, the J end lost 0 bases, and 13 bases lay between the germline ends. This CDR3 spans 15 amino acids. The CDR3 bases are TGTGCCAGCAGTCCCAGGGTATTCATGAACACTGAAGCTTTCTTT. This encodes CASSPRVFMNTEAFF.

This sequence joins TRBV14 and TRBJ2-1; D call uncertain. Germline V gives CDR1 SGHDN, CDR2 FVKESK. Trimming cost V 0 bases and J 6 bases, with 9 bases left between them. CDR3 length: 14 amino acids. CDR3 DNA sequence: TGTGCCAGCAGCCAAGATTTAAGCCTCAATGAGCAGTTCTTC. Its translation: CASSQDLSLNEQFF.

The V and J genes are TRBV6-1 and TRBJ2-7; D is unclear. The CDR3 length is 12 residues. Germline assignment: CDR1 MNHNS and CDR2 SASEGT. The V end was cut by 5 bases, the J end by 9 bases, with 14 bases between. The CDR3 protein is CASSHTPLSQYF. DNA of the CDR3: TGTGCCAGCAGTCATACCCCCCTGTCGCAGTACTTC.

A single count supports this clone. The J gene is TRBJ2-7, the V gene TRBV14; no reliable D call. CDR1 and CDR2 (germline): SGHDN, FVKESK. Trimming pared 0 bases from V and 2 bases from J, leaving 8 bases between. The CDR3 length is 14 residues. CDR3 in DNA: TGTGCCAGCAGCCAAGATGGCGTTACCTACGAGCAGTACTTC. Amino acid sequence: CASSQDGVTYEQYF.

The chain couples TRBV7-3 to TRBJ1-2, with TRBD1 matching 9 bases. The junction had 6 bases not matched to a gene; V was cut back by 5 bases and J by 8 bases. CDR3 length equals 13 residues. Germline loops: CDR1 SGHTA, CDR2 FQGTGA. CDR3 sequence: CASSGGTGRGYTF. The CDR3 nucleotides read TGTGCCAGCAGCGGCGGGACAGGGCGAGGCTACACCTTC.

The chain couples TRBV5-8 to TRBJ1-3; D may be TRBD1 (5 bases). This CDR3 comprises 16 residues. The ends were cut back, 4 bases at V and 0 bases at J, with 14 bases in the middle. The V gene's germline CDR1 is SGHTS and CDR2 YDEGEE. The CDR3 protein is CASSRDPPSSGNTIYF. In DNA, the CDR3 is TGTGCCAGCAGCCGGGACCCTCCGAGCTCTGGAAACACCATATATTTT.

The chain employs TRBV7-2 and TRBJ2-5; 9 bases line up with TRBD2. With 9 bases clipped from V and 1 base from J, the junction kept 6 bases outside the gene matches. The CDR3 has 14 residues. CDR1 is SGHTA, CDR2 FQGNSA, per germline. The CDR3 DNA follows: TGTGCCAGTACTCTTAGCGGGAGCCAAGAGACCCAGTACTTC. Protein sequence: CASTLSGSQETQYF. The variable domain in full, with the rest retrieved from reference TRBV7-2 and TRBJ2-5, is GAGVSQSPSNKVTEKGKDVELRCDPISGHTALYWYRQSLGQGLEFLIYFQGNSAPDKSGLPSDRFSAERTGGSVSTLTIQRTQQEDSAVYLCASTLSGSQETQYFGPGTRLLVL.

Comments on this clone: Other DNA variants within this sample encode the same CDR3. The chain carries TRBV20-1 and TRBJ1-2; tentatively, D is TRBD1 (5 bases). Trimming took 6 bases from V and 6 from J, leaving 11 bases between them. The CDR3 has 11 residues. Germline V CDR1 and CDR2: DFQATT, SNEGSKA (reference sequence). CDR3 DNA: TGCAGTGCGCGGCAGGGTGATGGCTACACCTTC. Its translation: CSARQGDGYTF.

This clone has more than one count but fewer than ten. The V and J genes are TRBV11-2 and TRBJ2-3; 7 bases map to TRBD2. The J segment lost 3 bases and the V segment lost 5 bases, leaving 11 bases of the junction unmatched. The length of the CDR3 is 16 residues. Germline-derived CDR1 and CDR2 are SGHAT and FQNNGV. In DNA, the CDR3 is TGTGCCAGCAGCCCCTGGGCGGGAGTTAGGACAGATACGCAGTATTTT. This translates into CASSPWAGVRTDTQYF.

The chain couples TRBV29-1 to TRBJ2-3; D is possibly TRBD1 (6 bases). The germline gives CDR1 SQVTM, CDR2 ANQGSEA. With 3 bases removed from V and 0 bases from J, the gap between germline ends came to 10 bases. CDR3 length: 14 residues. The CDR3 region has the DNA TGCAGCGTTGAGGGGGCAGGGAGCACAGATACGCAGTATTTT. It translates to CSVEGAGSTDTQYF.